This TCR beta chain was retrieved from a study of T cell changes during pregnancy in multiple sclerosis. The V gene end was trimmed by 5 bases and the J gene end by 2 bases; junction bases not matched to a gene: 4. Germline V gene lookup returns CDR1 SGHTA and CDR2 FQGTGA. The CDR3 length is 15 residues. Produced via immunoSEQ multiplex PCR; TCRdb's table is partial and in-frame only. The sample carries fewer than 150,000 clones, roughly 95% recorded once. This TCR was recovered from a female donor with multiple sclerosis, enrolled in a pregnancy study. The chain joins TRBV7-3 to TRBJ2-2; TRBD2 matches 8 bases. The starting material was peripheral blood, obtained after pregnancy. For the CDR3, the DNA is TGTGCCAGCAGCCCCGGGACTAGAAACACCGGGGAGCTGTTTTTT. This codes for CASSPGTRNTGELFF. Full variable domain (missing parts from reference TRBV7-3 and TRBJ2-2): GAGVSQTPSNKVTEKGKYVELRCDPISGHTALYWYRQSLGQGPEFLIYFQGTGAADDSGLPNDRFFAVRPEGSVSTLKIQRTERGDSAVYLCASSPGTRNTGELFFGEGSRLTVL.